The clone carrying this T cell receptor (beta chain) was seen just once. Original processing methods: Nucleated cell number was recorded as an estimate derived from reference gene primer amplification. The method was immunoSEQ multiplex PCR; TCRdb's version includes in-frame clones alone and lacks a portion of them. V and J calls and clone size come straight from that table; D and trimming were deduced from the DNA. The sample yields around 51,000 clones, 90% seen once. This entry belongs to a study of blood T cell repertoires in COVID-19. Study as a whole: The cDNA or gDNA used as material had been derived from T cells, B-cell-depleted T cells, or PBMCs.

The CDR3 loop spans 14 amino acids. In germline, CDR1 is SGHRS, CDR2 YFSETQ. V gave up 4 bases and J gave up 5 bases; unmatched junction bases: 7. This receptor was obtained from an older man with acute or convalescent COVID-19. The chain couples TRBV5-1 to TRBJ1-2, with TRBD1 matching 8 bases. Sequencing was performed on peripheral blood. CDR3 sequence reads: CASSAGQGSYGYTF. The CDR3 DNA reads TGCGCCAGCAGCGCCGGACAGGGTAGTTATGGCTACACCTTC.